This is a list of T cell receptor beta chains from one sample in a study of shared clonotypes between healthy human individuals. Method: immunoSEQ multiplex PCR; TCRdb's copy keeps in-frame clones and lacks some. The repertoire includes 2 million to 2.5 million clones, 90% to 97% of them detected once, and roughly 0.13% sits in the top ten. Sequencing used naive CD4+ T cells sorted from blood. These receptors originate from a man in his late teens or twenties in good health. The CDR3 runs from the conserved cysteine through the conserved F or W. D genes are given only for firm matches. The size field is filled for only some rows; it gives once, few, many or a size class.

size | J | D | V | CDR3 | DNA
NA | TRBJ2-7 | NA | TRBV2 | CASSGQVSSYEQYF | TGTGCCAGCAGTGGACAGGTTTCCTCCTACGAGCAGTACTTC
NA | TRBJ2-1 | NA | TRBV30 | CAWSVGGSGYNEQFF | TGTGCCTGGAGTGTAGGTGGGAGCGGCTACAATGAGCAGTTCTTC
few | TRBJ1-2 | NA | TRBV30 | CAWSANRELFEKVKGNTF | TGTGCCTGGAGTGCAAATAGGGAACTTTTTGAGAAAGTTAAAGGAAACACCTTC
NA | TRBJ2-5 | NA | TRBV6-5 | CASRPGLASETQYF | TGTGCCAGCAGGCCCGGACTGGCCTCGGAGACCCAGTACTTC
NA | TRBJ1-6 | NA | TRBV10-3 | CAISEGGEGHNSPLHF | TGTGCCATCAGTGAGGGGGGGGAAGGGCATAATTCACCCCTCCACTTT
once | TRBJ2-5 | NA | TRBV27 | CASSNPAGWYEAGYQETQYF | TGTGCCAGCAGCAACCCAGCCGGGTGGTACGAGGCGGGGTACCAAGAGACCCAGTACTTC
once | TRBJ1-5 | TRBD1 | TRBV30 | CAWSATRTGGTTSNQPQHF | TGTGCCTGGTCTGCAACGCGGACAGGAGGAACAACTAGCAATCAGCCCCAGCATTTT
NA | TRBJ1-1 | NA | TRBV6-6 | CASSYGTVMNTEAFF | TGTGCCAGCAGTTACGGGACGGTCATGAACACTGAAGCTTTCTTT
NA | TRBJ2-3 | NA | TRBV7-3 | CASSFRLGSDTQYF | TGTGCCAGCAGTTTCAGGCTTGGGTCAGATACGCAGTATTTT
NA | TRBJ1-1 | NA | TRBV7-2 | CASSLDRWNTEAFF | TGTGCCAGCAGCTTAGACAGGTGGAACACTGAAGCTTTCTTT
once | TRBJ1-5 | NA | TRBV2 | CASSEVLGQYSNQPQHF | TGTGCCAGCAGTGAGGTGTTAGGCCAGTATAGCAATCAGCCCCAGCATTTT
once | TRBJ1-1 | NA | TRBV29-1 | CSVPAWGGTTEAFF | TGCAGCGTTCCCGCTTGGGGAGGGACCACTGAAGCTTTCTTT
NA | TRBJ1-5 | TRBD1 | TRBV6-5 | CASSPTGQGNQPQHF | TGTGCCAGCAGCCCTACCGGACAGGGCAATCAGCCCCAGCATTTT
NA | TRBJ2-7 | NA | TRBV10-3 | CAISESTYEQYF | TGTGCCATCAGTGAGTCGACCTACGAGCAGTACTTC
once | TRBJ2-5 | TRBD2 | TRBV19 | CASTKRGGLKTQYF | TGTGCCAGTACCAAGCGGGGGGGCCTGAAGACCCAGTACTTC
NA | TRBJ1-4 | NA | TRBV12-2 | CASRLGGESDEKLFF | TGTGCAAGTCGCTTAGGTGGTGAGTCGGATGAAAAACTGTTTTTT
NA | TRBJ2-7 | TRBD2 | TRBV14 | CASSALGLADSSYEQYF | TGTGCCAGCAGCGCCCTAGGACTAGCCGATAGCTCCTACGAGCAGTACTTC
once | TRBJ2-3 | NA | TRBV10-3 | CAISESGRGSTDTQYF | TGTGCCATCAGTGAGTCCGGGCGGGGATCCACAGATACGCAGTATTTT
once | TRBJ2-3 | TRBD2 | TRBV5-4 | CASSPTSGYPPDTQYF | TGTGCCAGCAGCCCGACTAGCGGCTACCCCCCAGATACGCAGTATTTT
NA | TRBJ1-4 | NA | TRBV5-1 | CASRETPVREKLFF | TGCGCCAGCAGAGAAACACCTGTTAGGGAAAAACTGTTTTTT
NA | TRBJ1-6 | NA | TRBV18 | CASSPGQNSPLHF | TGTGCCAGCTCACCCGGACAAAATTCACCCCTCCACTTT
NA | TRBJ2-2 | NA | TRBV9 | CASSVESLPRQELFF | TGTGCCAGCAGCGTAGAGTCTCTTCCGCGCCAGGAGCTGTTTTTT
NA | TRBJ1-1 | NA | TRBV7-9 | CAIPKQIGLRDTEAFF | TGTGCCATCCCCAAACAGATAGGCCTGAGGGACACTGAAGCTTTCTTT
few | TRBJ2-2 | TRBD2 | TRBV6-6 | CASMSGGNTGELFF | TGTGCCAGCATGTCGGGGGGGAACACCGGGGAGCTGTTTTTT
NA | TRBJ2-7 | NA | TRBV5-1 | CASSLRSDLYEQYF | TGCGCCAGCAGCTTGAGGTCAGATCTCTACGAGCAGTACTTC
NA | TRBJ2-1 | TRBD1 | TRBV5-6 | CASSLRTGGSYNEQFF | TGTGCCAGCAGCTTACGCACAGGGGGCTCCTACAATGAGCAGTTCTTC
few | TRBJ1-1 | NA | TRBV5-4 | CASSLQTLNTEAFF | TGTGCCAGCAGCCTACAGACATTGAACACTGAAGCTTTCTTT
NA | TRBJ2-2 | NA | TRBV11-3 | CASSFAGELFF | TGTGCCAGCAGCTTCGCCGGGGAGCTGTTTTTT
NA | TRBJ1-2 | TRBD1 | TRBV7-2 | CASSLGDRRNYGYTF | TGTGCCAGCAGCTTAGGGGACAGGCGAAACTATGGCTACACCTTC
few | TRBJ1-2 | NA | TRBV2 | CASVRDYGYTF | TGTGCCAGCGTTCGGGACTATGGCTACACCTTC
once | TRBJ2-1 | NA | TRBV6-4 | CASRATGSSYNEQFF | TGTGCCAGCAGAGCCACAGGGAGCTCCTACAATGAGCAGTTCTTC
NA | TRBJ1-1 | NA | TRBV5-1 | CASSFGTSGGEAFF | TGCGCCAGCAGCTTTGGGACCTCCGGAGGTGAAGCTTTCTTT
NA | TRBJ2-7 | TRBD1 | TRBV5-8 | CASSPDTGTGGYEQYF | TGTGCCAGCAGCCCGGATACCGGGACAGGGGGCTACGAGCAGTACTTC
NA | TRBJ2-3 | NA | TRBV10-3 | CAGGGVSRTDTQYF | TGTGCCGGTGGGGGCGTTTCGCGCACAGATACGCAGTATTTT
NA | TRBJ1-2 | NA | TRBV15 | CATSRGENGYTF | TGTGCCACCAGCAGAGGGGAAAATGGCTACACCTTC
once | TRBJ2-7 | NA | TRBV7-9 | CASSLAGGQDPSYEQYF | TGTGCCAGCAGCTTAGCCGGAGGGCAGGACCCTTCCTACGAGCAGTACTTC
NA | TRBJ1-2 | NA | TRBV28 | CASVGGYGYTF | TGTGCCAGTGTAGGGGGCTATGGCTACACCTTC
NA | TRBJ2-1 | NA | TRBV4-1 | CASSAPRQNNEQFF | TGCGCCAGCAGCGCGCCCAGACAAAATAATGAGCAGTTCTTC
NA | TRBJ2-1 | NA | TRBV4-3 | CASSRQSDKSYNEQFF | TGCGCCAGCAGCCGACAATCAGACAAATCCTACAATGAGCAGTTCTTC
NA | TRBJ1-4 | NA | TRBV11-2 | CASREIGSATNEKLFF | TGTGCCAGCAGGGAGATCGGGTCAGCAACTAATGAAAAACTGTTTTTT
NA | TRBJ1-1 | TRBD1 | TRBV29-1 | CSVEDEGQDIMNTEAFF | TGCAGCGTTGAAGATGAGGGACAGGACATAATGAACACTGAAGCTTTCTTT
NA | TRBJ2-5 | NA | TRBV10-3 | CAISESFTRETQYF | TGTGCCATCAGTGAGTCTTTCACGAGAGAGACCCAGTACTTC
NA | TRBJ1-5 | NA | TRBV6-1 | CASSEDNTGWWSNQPQHF | TGTGCCAGCAGTGAAGATAACACAGGGTGGTGGAGCAATCAGCCCCAGCATTTT
NA | TRBJ2-7 | TRBD1 | TRBV2 | CASSQGTDEQYF | TGTGCCAGCAGCCAAGGGACAGACGAGCAGTACTTC
NA | TRBJ2-5 | NA | TRBV30 | CAWSVGGGQETQYF | TGTGCCTGGAGTGTAGGTGGAGGGCAAGAGACCCAGTACTTC
NA | TRBJ2-1 | NA | TRBV19 | CASSISLSSYNEQFF | TGTGCCAGTAGTATTAGTTTGAGCTCCTACAATGAGCAGTTCTTC
NA | TRBJ1-2 | NA | TRBV5-5 | CASSRRDIYGYTF | TGTGCCAGCAGCCGGAGGGACATCTATGGCTACACCTTC